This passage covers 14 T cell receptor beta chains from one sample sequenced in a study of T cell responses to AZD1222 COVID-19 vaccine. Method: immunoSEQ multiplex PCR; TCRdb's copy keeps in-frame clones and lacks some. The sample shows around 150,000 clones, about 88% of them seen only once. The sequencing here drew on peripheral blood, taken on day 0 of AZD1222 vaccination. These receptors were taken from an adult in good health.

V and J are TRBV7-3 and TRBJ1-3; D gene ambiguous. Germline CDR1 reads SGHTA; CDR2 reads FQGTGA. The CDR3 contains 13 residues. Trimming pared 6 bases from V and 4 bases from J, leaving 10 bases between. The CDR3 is CASSPGTGNTIYF. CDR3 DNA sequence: TGTGCCAGCAGTCCTGGTACCGGAAACACCATATATTTT.

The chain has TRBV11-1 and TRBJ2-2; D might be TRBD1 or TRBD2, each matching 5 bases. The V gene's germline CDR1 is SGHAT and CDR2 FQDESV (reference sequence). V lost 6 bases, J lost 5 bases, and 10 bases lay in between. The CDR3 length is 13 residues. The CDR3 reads CASREGKTGELFF. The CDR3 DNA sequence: TGTGCCAGCAGAGAGGGGAAGACCGGGGAGCTGTTTTTT.

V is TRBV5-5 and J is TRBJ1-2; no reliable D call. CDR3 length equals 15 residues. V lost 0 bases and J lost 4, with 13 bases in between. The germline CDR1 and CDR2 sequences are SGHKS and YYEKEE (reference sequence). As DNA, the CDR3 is TGTGCCAGCAGCTTGGCTTGGGCCCTAAGCTATGGCTACACCTTC. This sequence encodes CASSLAWALSYGYTF.

CDR3 DNA sequence: TGTGCCAGCAGTTACTCGAGCGGGGACCAGCCCCAGCATTTT. Encoded protein: CASSYSSGDQPQHF. The rearrangement joins TRBV6-8 to TRBJ1-5; maybe TRBD1 (5 bases). This CDR3 region has 14 residues. Germline V lookup: CDR1 MNHGY, CDR2 SAAAGT. The V end lost 0 bases, the J end lost 7 bases, and 10 bases lay between the germline ends.

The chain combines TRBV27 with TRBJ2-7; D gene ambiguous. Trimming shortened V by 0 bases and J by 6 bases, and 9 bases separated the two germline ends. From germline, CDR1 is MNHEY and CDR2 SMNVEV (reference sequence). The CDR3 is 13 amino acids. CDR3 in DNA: TGTGCCAGCAGTTTATCGAAGGGCGGCGAGCAGTACTTC. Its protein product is CASSLSKGGEQYF.

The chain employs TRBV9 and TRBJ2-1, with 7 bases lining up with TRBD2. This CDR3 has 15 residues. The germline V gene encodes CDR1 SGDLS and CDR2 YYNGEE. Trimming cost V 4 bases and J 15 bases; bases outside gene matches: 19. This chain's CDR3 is CASSISGGEAGNLFF. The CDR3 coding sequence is TGTGCCAGCAGCATCTCAGGCGGGGAAGCGGGAAATTTGTTCTTC.

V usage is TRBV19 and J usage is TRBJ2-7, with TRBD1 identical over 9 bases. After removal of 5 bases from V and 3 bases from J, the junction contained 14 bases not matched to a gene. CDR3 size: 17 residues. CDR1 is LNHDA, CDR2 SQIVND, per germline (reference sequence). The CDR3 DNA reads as TGTGCCAGTAGTGTTAAGCCCTTGGGACAGGGTGTCTACGAGCAGTACTTC. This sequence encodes CASSVKPLGQGVYEQYF.

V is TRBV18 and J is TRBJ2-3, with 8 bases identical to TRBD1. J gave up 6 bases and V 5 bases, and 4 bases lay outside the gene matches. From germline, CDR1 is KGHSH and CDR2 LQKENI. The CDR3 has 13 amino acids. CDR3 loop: CASSRRQGDTQYF. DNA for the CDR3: TGTGCCAGCTCAAGACGACAGGGGGATACGCAGTATTTT. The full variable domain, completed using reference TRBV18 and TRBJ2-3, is NAGVMQNPRHLVRRRGQEARLRCSPMKGHSHVYWYRQLPEEGLKFMVYLQKENIIDESGMPKERFSAEFPKEGPSILRIQQVVRGDSAAYFCASSRRQGDTQYFGPGTRLTVL.

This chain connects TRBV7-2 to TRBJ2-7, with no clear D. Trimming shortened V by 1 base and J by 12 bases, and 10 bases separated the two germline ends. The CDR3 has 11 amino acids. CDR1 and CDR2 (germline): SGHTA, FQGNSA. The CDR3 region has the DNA TGTGCCAGCAGCTTAGACGCCCTCGCGTACTTC. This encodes CASSLDALAYF.

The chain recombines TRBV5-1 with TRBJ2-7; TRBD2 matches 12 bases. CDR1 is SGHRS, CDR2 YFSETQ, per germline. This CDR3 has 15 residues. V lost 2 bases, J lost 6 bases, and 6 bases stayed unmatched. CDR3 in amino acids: CASSLWTSGEGEQYF. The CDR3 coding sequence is TGCGCCAGCAGCTTATGGACTAGCGGGGAAGGCGAGCAGTACTTC.

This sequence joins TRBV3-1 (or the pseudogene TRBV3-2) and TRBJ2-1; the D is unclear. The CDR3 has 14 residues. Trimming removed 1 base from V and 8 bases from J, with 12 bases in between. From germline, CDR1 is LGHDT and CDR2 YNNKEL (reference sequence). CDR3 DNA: TGTGCCAGCAGCCAAGCACCCGCTTCGGATGAGCAGTTCTTC. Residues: CASSQAPASDEQFF.

The CDR3, as DNA: TGTGCCAGCAGATCAGCCCGGGGGCAGGGCTACACCTTC. This translates into CASRSARGQGYTF. The rearrangement joins TRBV2 to TRBJ1-2, with TRBD1 as a possible D gene (6 bases). Between the trimmed V and J ends, which lost 6 bases and 8 bases, there was a span of 16 bases. The CDR3 totals 13 residues. In germline, CDR1 is SNHLY, CDR2 FYNNEI.

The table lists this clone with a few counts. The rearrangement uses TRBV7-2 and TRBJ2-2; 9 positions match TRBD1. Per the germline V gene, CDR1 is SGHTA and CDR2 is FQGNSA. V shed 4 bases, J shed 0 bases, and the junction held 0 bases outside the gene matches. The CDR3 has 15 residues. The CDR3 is CASSWTGANTGELFF. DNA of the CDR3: TGTGCCAGCAGCTGGACAGGGGCGAACACCGGGGAGCTGTTTTTT.

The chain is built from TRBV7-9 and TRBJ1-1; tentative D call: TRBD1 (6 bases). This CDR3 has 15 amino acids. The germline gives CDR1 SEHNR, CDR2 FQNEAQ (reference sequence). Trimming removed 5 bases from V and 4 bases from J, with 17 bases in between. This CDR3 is CASSINQGPTTEAFF. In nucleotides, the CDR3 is TGTGCCAGCAGCATCAATCAGGGGCCCACCACTGAAGCTTTCTTT.